This paragraph reports one T cell receptor beta chain. Data came from immunoSEQ multiplex PCR; TCRdb stores just in-frame clones and leaves some out. The table shows about 88,000 clones, with about 93% occurring only once. The germline gives CDR1 WNHNN, CDR2 SYGVQD (reference sequence). V trimming: 6 bases; J trimming: 6 bases; junction bases outside the gene matches: 12. This CDR3 contains 15 residues. These data come from a study of technical replicates of blood from a handful of donors. The receptor comes from a human donor in good health. Sequenced sample: T cells isolated from PBMCs. The J gene is TRBJ1-1, the V gene TRBV10-1, with 8 nucleotides matching TRBD1. CDR3 loop: CASRRGQGRGAEAFF. DNA for the CDR3: TGCGCCAGCAGAAGAGGACAGGGTAGAGGGGCTGAAGCTTTCTTT.